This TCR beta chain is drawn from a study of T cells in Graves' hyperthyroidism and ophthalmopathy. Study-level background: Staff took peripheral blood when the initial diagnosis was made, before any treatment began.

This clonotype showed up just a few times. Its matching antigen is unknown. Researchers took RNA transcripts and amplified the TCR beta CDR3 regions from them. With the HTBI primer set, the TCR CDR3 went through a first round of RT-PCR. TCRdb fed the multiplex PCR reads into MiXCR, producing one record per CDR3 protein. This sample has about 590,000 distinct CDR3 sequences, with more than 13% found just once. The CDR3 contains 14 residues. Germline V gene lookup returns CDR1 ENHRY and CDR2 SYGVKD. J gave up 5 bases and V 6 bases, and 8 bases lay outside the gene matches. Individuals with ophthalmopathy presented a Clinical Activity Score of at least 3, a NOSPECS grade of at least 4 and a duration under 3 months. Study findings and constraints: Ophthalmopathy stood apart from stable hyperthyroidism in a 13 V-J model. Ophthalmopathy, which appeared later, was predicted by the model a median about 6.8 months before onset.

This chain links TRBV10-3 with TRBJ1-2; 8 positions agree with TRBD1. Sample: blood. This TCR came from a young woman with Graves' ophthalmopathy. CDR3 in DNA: TGTGCCATCAGCCCCGGGACAGGACTATATGGCTACACCTTC. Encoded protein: CAISPGTGLYGYTF.